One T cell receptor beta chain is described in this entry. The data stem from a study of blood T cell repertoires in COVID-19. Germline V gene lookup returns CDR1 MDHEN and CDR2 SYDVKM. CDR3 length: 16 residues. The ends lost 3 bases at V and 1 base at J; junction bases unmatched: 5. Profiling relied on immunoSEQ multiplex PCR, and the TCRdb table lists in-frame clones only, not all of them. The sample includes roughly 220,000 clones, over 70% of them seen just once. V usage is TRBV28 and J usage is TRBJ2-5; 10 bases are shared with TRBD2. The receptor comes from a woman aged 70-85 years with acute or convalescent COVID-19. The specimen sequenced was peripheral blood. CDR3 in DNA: TGTGCCAGCAGTTTCCAGGGACTAGCGCGCCAAGAGACCCAGTACTTC. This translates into CASSFQGLARQETQYF.